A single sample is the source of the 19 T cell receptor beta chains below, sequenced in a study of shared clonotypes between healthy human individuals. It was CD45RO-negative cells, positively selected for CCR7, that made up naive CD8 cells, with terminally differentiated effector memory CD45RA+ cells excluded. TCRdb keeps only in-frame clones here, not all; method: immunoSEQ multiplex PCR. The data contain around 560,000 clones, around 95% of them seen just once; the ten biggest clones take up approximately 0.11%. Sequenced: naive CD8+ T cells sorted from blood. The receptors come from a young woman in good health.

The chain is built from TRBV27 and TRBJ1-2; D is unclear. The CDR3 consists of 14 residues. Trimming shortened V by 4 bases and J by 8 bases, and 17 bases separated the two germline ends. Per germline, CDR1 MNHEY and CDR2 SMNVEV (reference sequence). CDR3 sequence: CASSYTKDPRGYTF. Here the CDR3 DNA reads TGTGCCAGCAGTTATACGAAGGACCCACGCGGCTACACCTTC.

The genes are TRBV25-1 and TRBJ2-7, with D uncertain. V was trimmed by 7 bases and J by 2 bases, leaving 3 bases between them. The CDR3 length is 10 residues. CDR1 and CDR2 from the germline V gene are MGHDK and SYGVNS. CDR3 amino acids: CASITYEQYF. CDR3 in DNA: TGTGCCAGCATTACCTACGAGCAGTACTTC.

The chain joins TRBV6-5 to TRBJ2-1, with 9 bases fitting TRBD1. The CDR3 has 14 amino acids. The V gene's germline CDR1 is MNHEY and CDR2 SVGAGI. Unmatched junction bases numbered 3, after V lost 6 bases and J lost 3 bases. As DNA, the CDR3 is TGTGCCAGCAGCCCGGACAGGGGCTACAATGAGCAGTTCTTC. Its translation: CASSPDRGYNEQFF.

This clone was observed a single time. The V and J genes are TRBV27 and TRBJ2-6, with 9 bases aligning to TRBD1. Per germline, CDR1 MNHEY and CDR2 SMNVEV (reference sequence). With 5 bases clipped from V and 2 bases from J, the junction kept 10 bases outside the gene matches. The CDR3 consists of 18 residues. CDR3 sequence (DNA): TGTGCCAGCAGTATCGGACAGGGGTCCTTCCCTGGGGCCAACGTCCTGACTTTC. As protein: CASSIGQGSFPGANVLTF.

The CDR3 DNA reads TGCGCCAGCAGTGAGGGCACTACCCAGTACTTC. It encodes CASSEGTTQYF. The rearrangement joins TRBV10-1 to TRBJ2-5; D call uncertain. The length of the CDR3 is 11 residues. Between the trimmed V and J ends, which lost 2 bases and 8 bases, there was a span of 6 bases. Germline V gene data show CDR1 as WNHNN and CDR2 as SYGVQD (reference sequence).

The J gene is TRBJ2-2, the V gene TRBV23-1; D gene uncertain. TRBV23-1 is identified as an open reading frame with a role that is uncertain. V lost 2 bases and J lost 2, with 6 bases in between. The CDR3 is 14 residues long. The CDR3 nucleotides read TGCGCCAGCAGTCAAGGCCAAAACACCGGGGAGCTGTTTTTT. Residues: CASSQGQNTGELFF.

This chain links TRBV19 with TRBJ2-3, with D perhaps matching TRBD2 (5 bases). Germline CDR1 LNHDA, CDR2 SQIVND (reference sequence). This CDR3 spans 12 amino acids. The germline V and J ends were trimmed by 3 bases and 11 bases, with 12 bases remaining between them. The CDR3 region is CASSISGKRQYF. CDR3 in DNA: TGTGCCAGTAGTATCTCCGGGAAACGGCAGTATTTT.

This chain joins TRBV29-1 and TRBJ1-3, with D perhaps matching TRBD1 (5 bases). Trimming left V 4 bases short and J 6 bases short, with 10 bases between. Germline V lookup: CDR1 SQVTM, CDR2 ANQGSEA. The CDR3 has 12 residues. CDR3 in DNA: TGCAGCGTTGTCGGGACCGAAAACACCATATATTTT. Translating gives CSVVGTENTIYF.

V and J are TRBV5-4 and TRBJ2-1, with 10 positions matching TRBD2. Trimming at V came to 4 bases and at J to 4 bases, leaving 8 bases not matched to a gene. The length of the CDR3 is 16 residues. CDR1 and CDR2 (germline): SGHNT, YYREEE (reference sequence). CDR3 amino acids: CASSGGSGREYNEQFF. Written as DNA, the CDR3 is TGTGCCAGCAGCGGGGGGAGCGGGAGGGAGTACAATGAGCAGTTCTTC.

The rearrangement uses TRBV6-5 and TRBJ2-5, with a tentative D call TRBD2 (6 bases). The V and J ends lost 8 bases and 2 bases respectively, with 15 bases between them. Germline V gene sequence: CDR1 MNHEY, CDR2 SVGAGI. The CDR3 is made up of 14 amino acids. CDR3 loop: CASGPLAKQETQYF. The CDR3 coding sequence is TGTGCCAGCGGCCCCCTAGCGAAGCAAGAGACCCAGTACTTC.

This chain's CDR3 is CASSLGTSGRNEQFF. Written as DNA, the CDR3 is TGTGCCAGTAGTCTCGGGACTAGCGGGAGGAATGAGCAGTTCTTC. This chain connects TRBV19 to TRBJ2-1; 15 bases are a match to TRBD2. Germline CDR1 reads LNHDA; CDR2 reads SQIVND (reference sequence). Germline trimming cut 5 bases from V and 7 bases from J; bases unmatched to any gene: 3. This CDR3 has 15 residues.

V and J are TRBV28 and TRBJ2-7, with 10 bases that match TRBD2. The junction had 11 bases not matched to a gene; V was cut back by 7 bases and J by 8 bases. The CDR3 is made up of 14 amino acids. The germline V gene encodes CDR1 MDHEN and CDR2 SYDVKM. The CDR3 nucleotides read TGTGCCAGCACCTCGAGGGCTAGCGGGAGCCAGCAGTACTTC. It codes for CASTSRASGSQQYF. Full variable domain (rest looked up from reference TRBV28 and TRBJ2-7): DVKVTQSSRYLVKRTGEKVFLECVQDMDHENMFWYRQDPGLGLRLIYFSYDVKMKEKGDIPEGYSVSREKKERFSLILESASTNQTSMYLCASTSRASGSQQYFGPGTRLTVT.

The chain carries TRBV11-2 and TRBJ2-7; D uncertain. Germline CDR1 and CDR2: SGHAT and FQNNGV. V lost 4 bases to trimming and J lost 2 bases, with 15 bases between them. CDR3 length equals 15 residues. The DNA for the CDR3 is TGTGCCAGCAGCTCAGGTGGATCCGAGACCTACGAGCAGTACTTC. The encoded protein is CASSSGGSETYEQYF.

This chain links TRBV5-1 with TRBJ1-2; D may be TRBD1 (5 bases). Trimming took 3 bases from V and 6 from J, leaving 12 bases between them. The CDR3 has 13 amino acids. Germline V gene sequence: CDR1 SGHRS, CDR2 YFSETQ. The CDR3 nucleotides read TGCGCCAGCAGCTGGTCAGGGAGGGATGGCTACACCTTC. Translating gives CASSWSGRDGYTF.

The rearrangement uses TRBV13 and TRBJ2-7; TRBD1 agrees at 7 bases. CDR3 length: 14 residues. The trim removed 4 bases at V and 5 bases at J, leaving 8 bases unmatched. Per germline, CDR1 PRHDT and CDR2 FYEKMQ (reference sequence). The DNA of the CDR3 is TGTGCCAGCAGCTCCGACAGGGCCCACGACGAGCAGTACTTC. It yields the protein CASSSDRAHDEQYF.

In DNA, the CDR3 is TGTGCCAGCAGTCCCAGGTCGAGGGACCTGAATGGCTACACCTTC. Translation: CASSPRSRDLNGYTF. The chain uses TRBV27 and TRBJ1-2, with D possibly TRBD1 on 5 matching bases. Germline-derived CDR1 and CDR2 are MNHEY and SMNVEV (reference sequence). The CDR3 covers 15 residues. Trimming pared 5 bases from V and 6 bases from J, leaving 19 bases between.

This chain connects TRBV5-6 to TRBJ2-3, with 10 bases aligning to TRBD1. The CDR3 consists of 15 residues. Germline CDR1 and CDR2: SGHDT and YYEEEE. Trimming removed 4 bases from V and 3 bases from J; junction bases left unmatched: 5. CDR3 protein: CASSDAGQGTDTQYF. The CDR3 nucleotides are TGTGCCAGCAGCGACGCGGGACAGGGGACAGATACGCAGTATTTT.

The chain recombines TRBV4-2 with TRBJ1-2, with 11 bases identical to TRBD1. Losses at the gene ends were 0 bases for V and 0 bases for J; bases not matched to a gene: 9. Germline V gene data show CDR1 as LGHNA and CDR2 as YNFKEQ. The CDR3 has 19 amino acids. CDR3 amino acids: CASSQDNGGQGVPNYGYTF. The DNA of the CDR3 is TGTGCCAGCAGCCAAGATAATGGGGGACAGGGGGTCCCTAACTATGGCTACACCTTC.

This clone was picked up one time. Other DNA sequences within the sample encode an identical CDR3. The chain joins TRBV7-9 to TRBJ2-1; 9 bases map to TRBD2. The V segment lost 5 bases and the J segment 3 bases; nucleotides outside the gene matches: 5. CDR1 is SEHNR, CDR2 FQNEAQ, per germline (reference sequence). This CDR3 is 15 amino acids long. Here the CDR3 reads CASSPTSGIYNEQFF. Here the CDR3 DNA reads TGTGCCAGCAGCCCGACTAGCGGAATCTACAATGAGCAGTTCTTC.